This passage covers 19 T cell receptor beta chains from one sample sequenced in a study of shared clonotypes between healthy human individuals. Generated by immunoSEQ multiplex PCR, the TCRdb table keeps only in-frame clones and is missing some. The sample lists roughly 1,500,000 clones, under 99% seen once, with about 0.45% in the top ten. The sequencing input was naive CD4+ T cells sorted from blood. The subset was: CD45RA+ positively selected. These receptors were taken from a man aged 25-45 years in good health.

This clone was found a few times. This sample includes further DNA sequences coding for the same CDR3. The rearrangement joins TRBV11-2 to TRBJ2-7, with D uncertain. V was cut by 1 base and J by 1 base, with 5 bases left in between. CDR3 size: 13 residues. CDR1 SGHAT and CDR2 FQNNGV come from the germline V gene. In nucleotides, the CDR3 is TGTGCCAGCAGCTTAGTTGGATCCTACGAGCAGTACTTC. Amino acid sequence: CASSLVGSYEQYF.

In DNA form, the CDR3 reads TGTGCCAGTAGTTCCGGGACAGGGCCATACTATGGCTACACCTTC. Amino acids: CASSSGTGPYYGYTF. This chain connects TRBV19 to TRBJ1-2; TRBD1 matches 9 bases. This CDR3 has 15 amino acids. After removal of 5 bases from V and 3 bases from J, the junction contained 7 bases not matched to a gene. Germline loops: CDR1 LNHDA, CDR2 SQIVND (reference sequence).

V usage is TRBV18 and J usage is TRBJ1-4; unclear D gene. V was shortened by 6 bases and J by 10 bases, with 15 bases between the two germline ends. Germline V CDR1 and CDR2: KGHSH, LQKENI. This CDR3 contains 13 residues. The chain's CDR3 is CASSILENGKLFF. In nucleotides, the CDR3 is TGTGCCAGCTCTATTTTAGAAAACGGAAAACTGTTTTTT. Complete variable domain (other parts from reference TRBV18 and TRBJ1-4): NAGVMQNPRHLVRRRGQEARLRCSPMKGHSHVYWYRQLPEEGLKFMVYLQKENIIDESGMPKERFSAEFPKEGPSILRIQQVVRGDSAAYFCASSILENGKLFFGSGTQLSVL.

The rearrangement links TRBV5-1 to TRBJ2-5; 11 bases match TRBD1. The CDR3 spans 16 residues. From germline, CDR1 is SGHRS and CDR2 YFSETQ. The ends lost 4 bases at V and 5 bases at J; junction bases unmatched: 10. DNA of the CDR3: TGCGCCAGCAGCCCCGGACAGGGGGCGCCTGGCGAGACCCAGTACTTC. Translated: CASSPGQGAPGETQYF. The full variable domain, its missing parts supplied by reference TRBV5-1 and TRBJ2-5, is KAGVTQTPRYLIKTRGQQVTLSCSPISGHRSVSWYQQTPGQGLQFLFEYFSETQRNKGNFPGRFSGRQFSNSRSEMNVSTLELGDSALYLCASSPGQGAPGETQYFGPGTRLLVL.

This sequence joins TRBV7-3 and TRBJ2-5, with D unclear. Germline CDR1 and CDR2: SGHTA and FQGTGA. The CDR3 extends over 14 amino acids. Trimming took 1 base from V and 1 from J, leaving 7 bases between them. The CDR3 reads CASSLRASQETQYF. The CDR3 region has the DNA TGTGCCAGCAGCTTAAGGGCCAGCCAAGAGACCCAGTACTTC.

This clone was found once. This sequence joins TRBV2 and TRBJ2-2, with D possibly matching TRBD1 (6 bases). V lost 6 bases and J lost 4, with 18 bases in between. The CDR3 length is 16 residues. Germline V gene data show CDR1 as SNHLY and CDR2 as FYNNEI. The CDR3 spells CASSNHRVLGTGELFF. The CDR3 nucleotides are TGTGCCAGCAGCAACCACAGGGTTCTGGGCACCGGGGAGCTGTTTTTT.

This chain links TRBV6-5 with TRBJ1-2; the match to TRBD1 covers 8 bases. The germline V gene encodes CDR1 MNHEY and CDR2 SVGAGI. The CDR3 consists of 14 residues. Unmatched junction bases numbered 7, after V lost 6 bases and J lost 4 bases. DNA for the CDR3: TGTGCCAGCAGGACCATAGGACAGGGCTATGGCTACACCTTC. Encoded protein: CASRTIGQGYGYTF.

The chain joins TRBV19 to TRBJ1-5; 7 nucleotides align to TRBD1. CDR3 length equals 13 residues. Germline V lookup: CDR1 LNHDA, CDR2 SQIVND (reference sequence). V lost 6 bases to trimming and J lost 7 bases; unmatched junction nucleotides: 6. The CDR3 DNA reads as TGTGCCAGTAGAGACAGGGCTACCCAGCCCCAGCATTTT. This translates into CASRDRATQPQHF.

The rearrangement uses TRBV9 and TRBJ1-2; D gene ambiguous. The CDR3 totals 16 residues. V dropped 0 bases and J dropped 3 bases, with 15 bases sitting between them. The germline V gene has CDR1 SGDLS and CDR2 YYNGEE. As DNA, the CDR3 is TGTGCCAGCAGCGTAGGGGAGATTGGCCTTTACTATGGCTACACCTTC. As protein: CASSVGEIGLYYGYTF.

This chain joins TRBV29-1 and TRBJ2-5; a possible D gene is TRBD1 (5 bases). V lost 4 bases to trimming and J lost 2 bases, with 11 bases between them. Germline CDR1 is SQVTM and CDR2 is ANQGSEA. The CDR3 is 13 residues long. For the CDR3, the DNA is TGCAGCGTTGGGACACTTACACAAGAGACCCAGTACTTC. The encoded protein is CSVGTLTQETQYF. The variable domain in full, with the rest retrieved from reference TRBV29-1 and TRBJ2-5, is SAVISQKPSRDICQRGTSLTIQCQVDSQVTMMFWYRQQPGQSLTLIATANQGSEATYESGFVIDKFPISRPNLTFSTLTVSNMSPEDSSIYLCSVGTLTQETQYFGPGTRLLVL.

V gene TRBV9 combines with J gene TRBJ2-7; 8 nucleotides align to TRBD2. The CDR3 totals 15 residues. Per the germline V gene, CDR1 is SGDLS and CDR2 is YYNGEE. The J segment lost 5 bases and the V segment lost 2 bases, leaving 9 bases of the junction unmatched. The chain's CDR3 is CASSVGREGFDEQYF. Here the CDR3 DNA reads TGTGCCAGCAGCGTGGGACGGGAGGGTTTCGACGAGCAGTACTTC.

In DNA form, the CDR3 reads TGTGCCAGTAGTGGCACCGGGACGAGGGGCACAGATACGCAGTATTTT. This encodes CASSGTGTRGTDTQYF. The chain joins TRBV19 to TRBJ2-3; D is perhaps TRBD1 or TRBD2 (5 bases each). CDR1 is LNHDA, CDR2 SQIVND, per germline (reference sequence). This CDR3 contains 16 residues. Trimming shortened V by 5 bases and J by 1 base, and 16 bases separated the two germline ends.

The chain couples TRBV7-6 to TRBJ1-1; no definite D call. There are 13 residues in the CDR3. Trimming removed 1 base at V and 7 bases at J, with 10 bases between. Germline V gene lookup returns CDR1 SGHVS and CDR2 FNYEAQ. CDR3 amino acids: CASSLEQFGEAFF. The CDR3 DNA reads TGTGCCAGCAGCTTAGAACAATTCGGTGAAGCTTTCTTT.

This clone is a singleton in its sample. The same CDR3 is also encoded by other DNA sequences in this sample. The CDR3 loop is CASRPGGPSYEQYF. Here the CDR3 DNA reads TGTGCCAGCCGACCCGGGGGCCCCTCCTACGAGCAGTACTTC. The rearrangement uses TRBV28 and TRBJ2-7, with D perhaps assigned TRBD1 or TRBD2 (6 bases each). The CDR3 contains 14 residues. Per the germline V gene, CDR1 is MDHEN and CDR2 is SYDVKM. Between the trimmed V and J ends, which lost 8 bases and 0 bases, there was a span of 14 bases.

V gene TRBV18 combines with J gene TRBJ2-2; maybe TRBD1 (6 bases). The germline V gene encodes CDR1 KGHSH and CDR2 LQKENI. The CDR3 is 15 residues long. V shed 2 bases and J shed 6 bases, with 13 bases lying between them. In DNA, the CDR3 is TGTGCCAGCTCACCAGTATTAGGGACATCCGGGGAGCTGTTTTTT. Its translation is CASSPVLGTSGELFF.

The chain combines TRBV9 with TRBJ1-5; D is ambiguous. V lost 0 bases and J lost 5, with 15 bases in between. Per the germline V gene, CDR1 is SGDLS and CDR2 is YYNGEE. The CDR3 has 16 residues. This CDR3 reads CASSVEADPFYQPQHF. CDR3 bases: TGTGCCAGCAGCGTAGAGGCAGATCCCTTCTATCAGCCCCAGCATTTT.

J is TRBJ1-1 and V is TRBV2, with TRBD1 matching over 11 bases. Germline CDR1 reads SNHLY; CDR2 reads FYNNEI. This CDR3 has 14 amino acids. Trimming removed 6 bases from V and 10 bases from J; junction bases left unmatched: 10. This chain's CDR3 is CASRVSGQGARAFF. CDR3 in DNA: TGTGCCAGCAGGGTGTCTGGACAGGGGGCGAGAGCTTTCTTT.

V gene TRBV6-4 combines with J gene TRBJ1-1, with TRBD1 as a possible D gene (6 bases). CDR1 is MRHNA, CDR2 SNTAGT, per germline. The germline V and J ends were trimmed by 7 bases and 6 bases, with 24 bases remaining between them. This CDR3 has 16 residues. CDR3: CASNGIHWGQQSEAFF. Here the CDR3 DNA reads TGTGCCAGCAATGGTATTCATTGGGGACAACAGTCTGAAGCTTTCTTT.

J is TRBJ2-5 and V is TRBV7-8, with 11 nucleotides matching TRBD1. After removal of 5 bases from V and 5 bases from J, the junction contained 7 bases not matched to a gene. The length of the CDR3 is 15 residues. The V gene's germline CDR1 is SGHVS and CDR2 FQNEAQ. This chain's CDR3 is CASSGWDRGIETQYF. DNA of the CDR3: TGTGCCAGCAGCGGCTGGGACAGGGGGATTGAGACCCAGTACTTC. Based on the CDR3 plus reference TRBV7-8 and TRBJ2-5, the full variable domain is GAGVSQSPRYKVAKRGQDVALRCDPISGHVSLFWYQQALGQGPEFLTYFQNEAQLDKSGLPSDRFFAERPEGSVSTLKIQRTQQEDSAVYLCASSGWDRGIETQYFGPGTRLLVL.